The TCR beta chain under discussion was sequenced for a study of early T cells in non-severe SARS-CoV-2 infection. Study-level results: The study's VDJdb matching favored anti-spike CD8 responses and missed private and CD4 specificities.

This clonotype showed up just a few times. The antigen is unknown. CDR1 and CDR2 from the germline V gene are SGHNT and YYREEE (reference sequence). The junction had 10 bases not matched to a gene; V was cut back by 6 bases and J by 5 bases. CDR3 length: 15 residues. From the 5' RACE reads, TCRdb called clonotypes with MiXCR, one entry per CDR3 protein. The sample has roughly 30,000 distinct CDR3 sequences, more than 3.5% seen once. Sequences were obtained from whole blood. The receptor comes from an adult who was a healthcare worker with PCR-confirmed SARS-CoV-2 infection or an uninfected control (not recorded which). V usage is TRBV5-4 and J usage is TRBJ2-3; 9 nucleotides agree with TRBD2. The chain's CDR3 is CASTDGQRGVDTQYF. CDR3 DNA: TGTGCCAGCACCGACGGGCAGCGGGGGGTAGATACGCAGTATTTT.